The subject of this entry is one TCR beta chain. The antigen is unknown. Researchers grouped second doses given at about 4 or about 12 weeks into one pool. Libraries were prepared by immunoSEQ multiplex PCR; TCRdb keeps only in-frame clonotypes and omits some of them. The profile shows about 46,000 clones, 70% to 90% of them singletons. The source of the sample is a study of T cell responses to AZD1222 COVID-19 vaccine. General observations from the study: Vaccination with two AZD1222 doses was followed by a rise in Spike-specific TCR breadth and depth. Repertoires were collected only later (after the peak T cell response had occurred). Among those given AZD1222, only five or six were seropositive at baseline.

Germline lookup yields CDR1 MDHEN and CDR2 SYDVKM. The CDR3 totals 20 residues. Between the trimmed V and J ends, which lost 6 bases and 0 bases, there was a span of 27 bases. This TCR was recovered from an adult who received the AZD1222 COVID-19 vaccine. The V and J genes are TRBV28 and TRBJ1-5; the D is unclear. Material: peripheral blood, obtained 28 days after the second AZD1222 dose. CDR3 protein: CASSLRRGWLRVGSNQPQHF. DNA for the CDR3: TGTGCCAGCAGCCTACGTCGGGGTTGGCTTCGGGTTGGTAGCAATCAGCCCCAGCATTTT.